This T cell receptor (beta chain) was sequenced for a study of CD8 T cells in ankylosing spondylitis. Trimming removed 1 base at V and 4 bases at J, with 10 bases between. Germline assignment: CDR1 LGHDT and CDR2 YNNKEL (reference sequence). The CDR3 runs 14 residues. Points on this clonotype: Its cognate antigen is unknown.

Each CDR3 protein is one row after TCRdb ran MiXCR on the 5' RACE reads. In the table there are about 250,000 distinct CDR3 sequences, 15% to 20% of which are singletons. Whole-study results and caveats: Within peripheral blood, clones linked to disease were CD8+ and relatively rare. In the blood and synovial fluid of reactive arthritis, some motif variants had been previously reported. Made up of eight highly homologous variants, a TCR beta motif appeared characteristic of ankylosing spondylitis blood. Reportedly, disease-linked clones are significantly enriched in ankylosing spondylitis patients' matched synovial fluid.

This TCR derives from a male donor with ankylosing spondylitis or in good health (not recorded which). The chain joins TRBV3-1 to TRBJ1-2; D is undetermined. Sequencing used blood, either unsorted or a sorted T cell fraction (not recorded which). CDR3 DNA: TGTGCCAGCAGCCAAGCGGAAGGGTTCTATGGCTACACCTTC. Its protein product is CASSQAEGFYGYTF.